A single sample is the source of the 25 T cell receptor beta chains below, sequenced in a study of radiation and T cells in renal cell carcinoma. Data came from immunoSEQ multiplex PCR; TCRdb stores just in-frame clones and leaves some out. The sample has just over 150,000 clones; over 80% are singletons. Time point in this sample: blood 2 weeks post-SBRT. Treatment indicated: 15 Gy SBRT to primary tumor, nephrectomy 4 weeks later. This sample comprised blood, obtained from a patient whose treatment included radiotherapy and nephrectomy. The receptors stem from a woman between 45 and 65 years old with renal cell carcinoma.

V is TRBV5-1 and J is TRBJ2-1; possibly TRBD1 for D (5 bases). V gave up 4 bases and J gave up 0 bases, with 11 bases separating them. CDR3 size: 15 residues. CDR1 is SGHRS, CDR2 YFSETQ, per germline. CDR3 DNA: TGCGCCAGCAGCCTAAGACAGATCTCCTACAATGAGCAGTTCTTC. Translation gives CASSLRQISYNEQFF.

The rearrangement links TRBV12-5 to TRBJ2-2; D gene ambiguous. The germline gives CDR1 LGHNT, CDR2 FRNRAP. Trimming cost V 2 bases and J 8 bases, with 12 bases left between them. This CDR3 has 14 amino acids. The CDR3 loop reads CASGLLLSGGELFF. The CDR3 region has the DNA TGTGCTAGTGGTTTGCTACTCTCGGGTGGGGAGCTGTTTTTT.

This clone came up once. The rearrangement links TRBV19 to TRBJ2-3; TRBD1 matches 8 bases. Trimming removed 5 bases from V and 4 bases from J; junction bases left unmatched: 2. CDR1 and CDR2 (germline): LNHDA, SQIVND (reference sequence). The CDR3 is 13 amino acids. CDR3 in DNA: TGTGCCAGTAGTCAGACAGGGGCAGATACGCAGTATTTT. Encoded protein: CASSQTGADTQYF.

V gene TRBV5-4 combines with J gene TRBJ1-1; D remains unclear. The V gene's germline CDR1 is SGHNT and CDR2 YYREEE (reference sequence). V lost 2 bases and J lost 3, with 5 bases in between. The CDR3 consists of 12 residues. CDR3 DNA: TGTGCCAGCAGCTTCAGCGACACTGAAGCTTTCTTT. Amino acid sequence: CASSFSDTEAFF.

This sequence joins TRBV19 and TRBJ2-7, with TRBD1 identical over 7 bases. Per germline, CDR1 LNHDA and CDR2 SQIVND (reference sequence). The ends lost 6 bases at V and 0 bases at J; junction bases unmatched: 5. The CDR3 extends over 14 amino acids. CDR3 nucleotide sequence: TGTGCCAGTAGCAGGGACAGTCGCTCCTACGAGCAGTACTTC. The encoded protein is CASSRDSRSYEQYF.

The chain employs TRBV6-5 and TRBJ1-2; 7 positions match TRBD1. The CDR3 has 14 amino acids. Per the germline V gene, CDR1 is MNHEY and CDR2 is SVGAGI. The junction had 6 bases not matched to a gene; V was cut back by 6 bases and J by 2 bases. The CDR3 region is CASSPTGQNYGYTF. CDR3 nucleotide sequence: TGTGCCAGCAGCCCCACGGGACAGAACTATGGCTACACCTTC.

This chain joins TRBV7-2 and TRBJ1-2; TRBD1 is a possible D gene (6 bases). V dropped 5 bases and J dropped 8 bases, with 15 bases sitting between them. Germline CDR1 and CDR2: SGHTA and FQGNSA. CDR3 length: 13 amino acids. DNA of the CDR3: TGTGCCAGCAGCCCGACAGGTCCGGGGGGCTACACCTTC. Translating it yields CASSPTGPGGYTF.

Worth noting for this clone: Relative to the germline gene, one junction end is altered; a read error may explain this. The CDR3: CASSESGYLGQPRHF. Here the CDR3 DNA reads TGTGCCAGCAGTGAATCGGGATACCTGGGGCAGCCCCGGCATTTT. This sequence joins TRBV2 and TRBJ1-5; weak D call: TRBD1 (5 bases). Germline CDR1 SNHLY, CDR2 FYNNEI. This CDR3 spans 15 amino acids.

This sequence joins TRBV19 and TRBJ1-1; D unresolved. Per germline, CDR1 LNHDA and CDR2 SQIVND (reference sequence). The CDR3 totals 14 residues. V shed 5 bases and J shed 0 bases, with 10 bases lying between them. CDR3 sequence (DNA): TGTGCCAGTAGTTTGCAGGCCTTGAACACTGAAGCTTTCTTT. It encodes CASSLQALNTEAFF.

The genes are TRBV6-5 and TRBJ1-5; D is possibly TRBD1 (6 bases). Germline V gives CDR1 MNHEY, CDR2 SVGAGI. V shed 8 bases and J shed 1 base, with 9 bases lying between them. The CDR3 is made up of 13 amino acids. The CDR3 sequence: CASRGTSNQPQHF. CDR3 sequence (DNA): TGTGCCAGCCGGGGGACAAGCAATCAGCCCCAGCATTTT.

The gene calls are TRBV9 and TRBJ1-1, with D perhaps TRBD1 (5 bases). The germline CDR1 and CDR2 sequences are SGDLS and YYNGEE. There are 15 residues in the CDR3. Trimming shortened V by 0 bases and J by 1 base, and 10 bases separated the two germline ends. The CDR3 here is CASSVEGRPNTEAFF. The CDR3 coding sequence is TGTGCCAGCAGCGTAGAGGGACGCCCGAACACTGAAGCTTTCTTT. Full variable domain (rest looked up from reference TRBV9 and TRBJ1-1): DSGVTQTPKHLITATGQRVTLRCSPRSGDLSVYWYQQSLDQGLQFLIQYYNGEERAKGNILERFSAQQFPDLHSELNLSSLELGDSALYFCASSVEGRPNTEAFFGQGTRLTVV.

J is TRBJ2-2 and V is TRBV7-2, with 15 bases identical to TRBD2. CDR1 is SGHTA, CDR2 FQGNSA, per germline. This CDR3 has 18 amino acids. Unmatched junction bases numbered 8, after V lost 3 bases and J lost 6 bases. CDR3 sequence reads: CASSLGLAGGPFPGELFF. The CDR3 bases are TGTGCCAGCAGCTTGGGACTAGCGGGGGGTCCGTTTCCCGGGGAGCTGTTTTTT.

This chain links TRBV7-3 with TRBJ2-3; D might be TRBD1 or TRBD2, each matching 5 bases. The length of the CDR3 is 15 residues. CDR1 and CDR2 from the germline V gene are SGHTA and FQGTGA. V was cut by 5 bases and J by 1 base, with 13 bases left in between. The CDR3 protein is CASSTPGTGTDTQYF. The CDR3 DNA reads TGTGCCAGCAGCACCCCCGGGACGGGCACAGATACGCAGTATTTT.

This chain joins TRBV11-1 and TRBJ2-7; 8 bases line up with TRBD2. The ends lost 1 base at V and 3 bases at J; junction bases unmatched: 11. Germline CDR1 and CDR2: SGHAT and FQDESV (reference sequence). The CDR3 contains 17 residues. CDR3 in DNA: TGTGCCAGCAGCTTAGTTCTGGGCGGGACTAGAGGCTACGAGCAGTACTTC. This translates into CASSLVLGGTRGYEQYF.

The genes are TRBV6-5 and TRBJ1-5, with TRBD1 matching over 9 bases. In germline, CDR1 is MNHEY, CDR2 SVGAGI. The ends lost 6 bases at V and 1 base at J; junction bases unmatched: 4. This CDR3 region has 15 residues. CDR3 nucleotides: TGTGCCAGCAGCCGGACAGGGGTGAGCAATCAGCCCCAGCATTTT. Amino acid sequence: CASSRTGVSNQPQHF.

J is TRBJ2-5 and V is TRBV6-5; tentatively, D is TRBD2 (6 bases). The CDR3 loop spans 15 amino acids. Trimming took off 2 bases at V and 7 bases at J, with 17 bases between the two ends. Germline V gene data show CDR1 as MNHEY and CDR2 as SVGAGI. In nucleotides, the CDR3 is TGTGCCAGCAGTTACAGGGCGGGGCCCGCCGGGACCCAGTACTTC. It codes for CASSYRAGPAGTQYF.

The chain couples TRBV7-9 to TRBJ1-2; TRBD1 aligns across 8 bases. The germline gives CDR1 SEHNR, CDR2 FQNEAQ (reference sequence). The CDR3 contains 13 residues. With V trimmed by 4 bases and J by 6 bases, 4 bases remained unmatched. This CDR3 reads CASSSTGEDGYTF. The CDR3 DNA sequence: TGTGCCAGCAGCTCGACAGGGGAGGATGGCTACACCTTC.

This chain connects TRBV7-2 to TRBJ1-5, with unresolved D. The germline CDR1 and CDR2 sequences are SGHTA and FQGNSA. V was cut by 5 bases and J by 10 bases, with 12 bases left in between. CDR3 size: 12 residues. CDR3 loop: CASSELLGPQHF. DNA for the CDR3: TGTGCCAGCAGCGAGCTGTTGGGTCCCCAGCATTTT.

The genes are TRBV4-1 and TRBJ2-3; tentatively, D is TRBD1 or TRBD2 (6 bases each). V dropped 0 bases and J dropped 6 bases, with 19 bases sitting between them. The CDR3 covers 17 residues. Germline V lookup: CDR1 MGHRA, CDR2 YSYEKL. CDR3 residues: CASSQERRGSRADTQYF. CDR3 DNA sequence: TGCGCCAGCAGCCAAGAGAGGAGGGGGTCCCGGGCGGATACGCAGTATTTT.

V is TRBV6-5 and J is TRBJ2-5, with D unresolved. From germline, CDR1 is MNHEY and CDR2 SVGAGI. V lost 7 bases and J lost 6, with 12 bases in between. The CDR3 is 12 residues long. CDR3 coding DNA: TGTGCCAGCACCCAGTACGATAAGACCCAGTACTTC. Its protein is CASTQYDKTQYF.

The table lists this clone with a few counts. The chain employs TRBV15 and TRBJ1-5; D is unresolved. Trimming left V 1 base short and J 1 base short, with 8 bases between. The CDR3 has 15 amino acids. Germline assignment: CDR1 LNHNV and CDR2 YYDKDF (reference sequence). The CDR3 loop is CATSRGPGSNQPQHF. The CDR3 DNA follows: TGTGCCACCAGCAGAGGCCCGGGGAGCAATCAGCCCCAGCATTTT.

The CDR3: CASSYRAGGLTGELFF. CDR3 nucleotides: TGTGCCAGCAGTTACCGGGCAGGGGGCTTAACCGGGGAGCTGTTTTTT. This chain uses TRBV6-6 with TRBJ2-2, with 8 bases lining up with TRBD1. V shed 2 bases and J 5 bases; nucleotides not matched to a gene: 7. Germline V gene lookup returns CDR1 MNHNY and CDR2 SVGAGI (reference sequence). The CDR3 has 16 residues.

This clone turned up a few times. The chain has TRBV21-1 and TRBJ1-2; the table's D call TRBD1 went unverified against the DNA. TRBV21-1 is an annotated pseudogene. The length of the CDR3 is 14 residues. Here the CDR3 DNA reads TGTGCCAGCAGTAAGGAGGACAGGATCCATGGCTACACCTTC. This gives the protein CASSKEDRIHGYTF.

CDR3 bases: TGTGCCAGCAGCTTTTTAGCGGGGGCCCACGGCGAGCAGTACTTC. Translation gives CASSFLAGAHGEQYF. This chain joins TRBV5-6 and TRBJ2-7; 9 nucleotides match TRBD2. Unmatched junction bases numbered 9, after V lost 2 bases and J lost 6 bases. CDR3 length equals 15 residues. CDR1 and CDR2 from the germline V gene are SGHDT and YYEEEE.

The gene calls are TRBV4-1 and TRBJ1-1; D remains unclear. Germline V gene lookup returns CDR1 MGHRA and CDR2 YSYEKL. Trimming took off 0 bases at V and 0 bases at J, with 14 bases between the two ends. The CDR3 runs 17 residues. Written as DNA, the CDR3 is TGCGCCAGCAGCCAAGAATGGCCAGAAAACATGAACACTGAAGCTTTCTTT. Translating it yields CASSQEWPENMNTEAFF.